Following are 8 T cell receptor beta chains from one sample sequenced in a study of blood T cells in healthy people across ages. Then a second PCR, running roughly 7 to 12 cycles, was carried out with a sample-barcoded 5' primer and a J-beta primer mix. TCRdb independently ran MiXCR on the 5' RACE reads; one entry per CDR3 protein. Found here are more than 650,000 distinct CDR3 sequences, roughly 24% of them singletons; the top ten hold 3%. The sample was also linked to a second study, of T cells of mothers and their children.

Sequencing was carried out using blood. These receptors were obtained from a boy aged 5 to 17 in good health.

This clonotype was seen a handful of times. The chain joins TRBV11-2 to TRBJ2-3; TRBD2 matches at 14 bases. In germline, CDR1 is SGHAT, CDR2 FQNNGV. This CDR3 region has 17 residues. V gave up 1 base and J gave up 4 bases; unmatched junction bases: 4. The chain's CDR3 is CASSLAGLAGVADTQYF. CDR3 DNA sequence: TGTGCCAGCAGCTTAGCGGGACTAGCGGGGGTTGCAGATACGCAGTATTTT.

Ten or more counts support this clonotype. The chain joins TRBV6-1 to TRBJ1-5, with D possibly being TRBD1 (5 bases). The CDR3 is 16 amino acids. Per the germline V gene, CDR1 is MNHNS and CDR2 is SASEGT. V was clipped by 8 bases and J by 1 base, with 18 bases between them. In DNA form, the CDR3 reads TGTGCCAGCTCACCTGGGGGGGGAGGCAGCAATCAGCCCCAGCATTTT. Encoded protein: CASSPGGGGSNQPQHF.

This clonotype was observed a handful of times. The genes are TRBV10-3 and TRBJ2-5; TRBD2 aligns across 14 bases. Germline lookup yields CDR1 ENHRY and CDR2 SYGVKD. Trimming took 4 bases from V and 5 from J; bases not matched to a gene: 3. The CDR3 has 15 amino acids. Here the CDR3 reads CAISGTSGGQETQYF. CDR3 sequence (DNA): TGTGCCATCAGTGGGACTAGCGGGGGGCAGGAGACCCAGTACTTC.

The chain uses TRBV20-1 and TRBJ2-2; 9 bases map to TRBD2. The CDR3 contains 18 residues. Germline V CDR1 and CDR2: DFQATT, SNEGSKA (reference sequence). Trimming cost V 1 base and J 1 base; bases outside gene matches: 10. CDR3 protein: CSARGGLAEGRNTGELFF. In DNA, the CDR3 is TGCAGTGCTAGAGGGGGACTAGCAGAAGGGAGGAACACCGGGGAGCTGTTTTTT.

The J gene is TRBJ2-7, the V gene TRBV6-5; 7 bases line up with TRBD1. Germline assignment: CDR1 MNHEY and CDR2 SVGAGI. The CDR3 has 12 amino acids. V gave up 8 bases and J gave up 9 bases; unmatched junction bases: 10. The CDR3 loop reads CASSRDSRAQYF. The CDR3 nucleotides read TGTGCCAGCTCCAGGGACAGCCGCGCGCAGTACTTC.

V gene TRBV7-7 combines with J gene TRBJ2-1; D possibly matches TRBD1 or TRBD2 (5 bases each). Germline lookup yields CDR1 SSHAT and CDR2 FNYEAQ (reference sequence). The V end lost 5 bases, the J end lost 6 bases, and 14 bases lay between the germline ends. This CDR3 is built from 14 residues. The CDR3 loop is CASSPGAGTNEQFF. Written as DNA, the CDR3 is TGTGCCAGCAGCCCCGGGGCTGGGACCAATGAGCAGTTCTTC.

This clonotype was counted a few times. One end of the junction is discordant with germline, which a read error may explain. The chain employs TRBV7-7 and TRBJ2-4, with a tentative D call TRBD2 (6 bases). There are 15 residues in the CDR3. Looked up from germline, CDR1 is SSHAT and CDR2 is FNYEAQ (reference sequence). This CDR3 is CASSRGGKAKNIQYF. The CDR3 nucleotides are TGTGCTAGCAGCCGGGGAGGCAAAGCCAAAAACATTCAGTACTTC.

The V and J genes are TRBV5-1 and TRBJ2-1; 9 positions match TRBD1. Trimming cost V 4 bases and J 4 bases; bases outside gene matches: 6. This CDR3 is built from 15 residues. Germline V gene sequence: CDR1 SGHRS, CDR2 YFSETQ. The CDR3: CASSEGQGIYNEQFF. In nucleotides, the CDR3 is TGCGCCAGCAGCGAGGGACAGGGCATTTACAATGAGCAGTTCTTC. The entire variable domain, with the rest obtained from reference TRBV5-1 and TRBJ2-1, is as follows: KAGVTQTPRYLIKTRGQQVTLSCSPISGHRSVSWYQQTPGQGLQFLFEYFSETQRNKGNFPGRFSGRQFSNSRSEMNVSTLELGDSALYLCASSEGQGIYNEQFFGPGTRLTVL.